These 21 T cell receptor beta chains were all obtained from the same sample, sequenced in a study of blood T cells in healthy people across ages. Primed by a sample-barcoded 5' primer and a J-beta primer mix, a second PCR proceeded for 7 to 11 cycles. TCRdb re-analysed the 5' RACE reads in MiXCR, keeping a single row per CDR3 protein. The table shows 1.5 million to 2 million distinct CDR3 sequences, with about 50% occurring only once. The sequenced material came from blood. Every receptor here comes from a middle-aged woman in good health.

The J gene is TRBJ1-2, the V gene TRBV28, with D uncertain. The germline gives CDR1 MDHEN, CDR2 SYDVKM. This CDR3 comprises 14 residues. V lost 3 bases, J lost 4 bases, and 12 bases lay in between. The CDR3 coding sequence is TGTGCCAGCAGTTTGGGTGGGATCATCTATGGCTACACCTTC. It translates to CASSLGGIIYGYTF.

This clonotype occurred a few times. The rearrangement joins TRBV12-3 or TRBV12-4 to TRBJ2-1; 7 bases agree with TRBD1. The ends lost 6 bases at V and 4 bases at J; junction bases unmatched: 6. The CDR3 length is 14 residues. CDR3 residues: CASRPDRLYNEQFF. In DNA, the CDR3 is TGTGCCAGCAGACCGGACAGGTTATACAATGAGCAGTTCTTC.

The chain uses TRBV27 and TRBJ2-7; 9 nucleotides line up with TRBD1. CDR1 and CDR2 from the germline V gene are MNHEY and SMNVEV (reference sequence). Trimming cost V 5 bases and J 5 bases; bases outside gene matches: 7. This CDR3 contains 14 residues. The CDR3 loop is CASSVRDRAHEQYF. The CDR3 DNA is TGTGCCAGCAGTGTCCGGGACAGGGCCCACGAGCAGTACTTC.

This chain uses TRBV6-5 with TRBJ2-4; 9 nucleotides match TRBD1. V trimming: 1 base; J trimming: 0 bases; junction bases outside the gene matches: 4. The CDR3 is 17 residues long. CDR1 and CDR2 from the germline V gene are MNHEY and SVGAGI. The CDR3 here is CASSYLDRGLAKNIQYF. The CDR3 coding sequence is TGTGCCAGCAGTTACTTGGACAGGGGTTTAGCCAAAAACATTCAGTACTTC.

A few counts support this clonotype. The gene calls are TRBV12-3 or TRBV12-4 and TRBJ2-5; 15 bases fit TRBD2. Losses at the gene ends were 7 bases for V and 5 bases for J; bases not matched to a gene: 2. The CDR3 runs 14 residues. CDR3 DNA sequence: TGTGCCAGCACTGGACTAGCGGGGGGGGAGACCCAGTACTTC. This codes for CASTGLAGGETQYF.

The DNA of the CDR3 is TGCAGCGTTGGGGAAGCAACTAATGAAAAACTGTTTTTT. Amino acid sequence: CSVGEATNEKLFF. The rearrangement joins TRBV29-1 to TRBJ1-4; D is undetermined. Germline assignment: CDR1 SQVTM and CDR2 ANQGSEA. The CDR3 totals 13 residues. The germline V and J ends were trimmed by 4 bases and 0 bases, with 6 bases remaining between them. The variable domain in full, with the rest retrieved from reference TRBV29-1 and TRBJ1-4, is SAVISQKPSRDICQRGTSLTIQCQVDSQVTMMFWYRQQPGQSLTLIATANQGSEATYESGFVIDKFPISRPNLTFSTLTVSNMSPEDSSIYLCSVGEATNEKLFFGSGTQLSVL.

The chain couples TRBV20-1 to TRBJ1-5; no firm D call. The germline V and J ends were trimmed by 4 bases and 5 bases, with 12 bases remaining between them. The CDR3 length is 13 residues. In germline, CDR1 is DFQATT, CDR2 SNEGSKA (reference sequence). The CDR3 loop is CSAIGLTYQPQHF. The CDR3 DNA is TGCAGTGCTATCGGACTGACTTATCAGCCCCAGCATTTT.

This clonotype was detected only a few times. This chain joins TRBV7-9 and TRBJ2-1; 11 bases map to TRBD2. Germline CDR1 and CDR2: SEHNR and FQNEAQ (reference sequence). With V trimmed by 2 bases and J by 0 bases, 9 bases remained unmatched. The CDR3 loop spans 19 amino acids. The CDR3 nucleotides are TGTGCCAGCAGCTTACCGCTAGCGGGGGGCCGATCCTCCTACAATGAGCAGTTCTTC. Translating gives CASSLPLAGGRSSYNEQFF.

The rearrangement joins TRBV7-9 to TRBJ2-5, with TRBD1 identical over 7 bases. The end of the DNA fits TRBJ2-7 better, so the J call may be wrong. The CDR3 is 14 residues long. CDR1 and CDR2 from the germline V gene are SEHNR and FQNEAQ (reference sequence). Here the CDR3 DNA reads TGTGCCAGCAGCCCACGACAGGGAAAGTACGAGCAGTACTTC. Protein: CASSPRQGKYEQYF.

The rearrangement links TRBV29-1 to TRBJ2-1; 7 nucleotides align to TRBD2. Trimming removed 6 bases from V and 2 bases from J; junction bases left unmatched: 13. CDR3 length: 16 residues. Germline CDR1 is SQVTM and CDR2 is ANQGSEA. The CDR3 here is CSVSPSHGGTYNEQFF. The CDR3 DNA reads TGCAGCGTCTCACCAAGCCACGGGGGGACCTACAATGAGCAGTTCTTC.

This chain connects TRBV7-9 to TRBJ2-1; TRBD2 agrees at 9 bases. This CDR3 is 16 amino acids long. The J segment lost 9 bases and the V segment lost 1 base, leaving 10 bases of the junction unmatched. CDR1 and CDR2 (germline): SEHNR, FQNEAQ (reference sequence). For the CDR3, the DNA is TGTGCCAGCAGCTTAGGGATAGCGGGGGAAAGGGCTGAGCAGTTCTTC. Translation: CASSLGIAGERAEQFF.

About this clonotype: A much more abundant neighbour one base away suggests this may be a read error. This chain uses TRBV4-1 with TRBJ2-7, with D uncertain. This CDR3 spans 12 amino acids. Germline V CDR1 and CDR2: MGHRA, YSYEKL. CDR3 loop: CVSSQGAGEQYF. In nucleotides, the CDR3 is TGCGTCAGCAGCCAAGGAGCAGGCGAGCAGTACTTC.

The table lists this clonotype with many counts. This chain joins TRBV29-1 and TRBJ2-5; D possibly corresponds to TRBD1 (6 bases). CDR1 is SQVTM and CDR2 is ANQGSEA in the germline V gene. There are 14 residues in the CDR3. V shed 7 bases and J shed 5 bases, with 20 bases lying between them. The CDR3 sequence is CSGGLPGALETQYF. The CDR3 DNA reads TGCAGCGGGGGCCTGCCAGGGGCCCTCGAGACCCAGTACTTC.

This clonotype was found a few times. The rearrangement links TRBV7-8 to TRBJ2-3; D remains ambiguous. CDR3 length: 14 amino acids. CDR1 SGHVS and CDR2 FQNEAQ come from the germline V gene. Trimming left V 5 bases short and J 3 bases short, with 12 bases between. CDR3 sequence (DNA): TGTGCCAGCAGCCCCCGGGCTAGAACAGATACGCAGTATTTT. Translated, it gives CASSPRARTDTQYF.

The CDR3 DNA is TGTGCCAGCAGCTTAGCGGGACTGGGAAGAGAAGTCCACTTT. Translated, it gives CASSLAGLGREVHF. This chain joins TRBV7-2 and TRBJ1-6; a weak D match, TRBD1 (5 bases). V was cut by 0 bases and J by 17 bases, with 17 bases left in between. Looked up from germline, CDR1 is SGHTA and CDR2 is FQGNSA. The CDR3 runs 14 residues.

The chain recombines TRBV2 with TRBJ2-5; D remains ambiguous. V shed 8 bases and J shed 4 bases, with 14 bases lying between them. Germline loops: CDR1 SNHLY, CDR2 FYNNEI. The CDR3 sequence is 13 residues long. Here the CDR3 DNA reads TGTGCCAGCGGCGTGCGAATTCCAGAGACCCAGTACTTC. Amino acid sequence: CASGVRIPETQYF. The complete variable domain, with remaining parts taken from reference TRBV2 and TRBJ2-5, reads EPEVTQTPSHQVTQMGQEVILRCVPISNHLYFYWYRQILGQKVEFLVSFYNNEISEKSEIFDDQFSVERPDGSNFTLKIRSTKLEDSAMYFCASGVRIPETQYFGPGTRLLVL.

The chain employs TRBV2 and TRBJ2-4; 12 bases line up with TRBD1. CDR3 length: 16 residues. The V and J ends lost 6 bases and 8 bases, in that order; junction bases with no gene match: 11. CDR1 SNHLY and CDR2 FYNNEI come from the germline V gene. CDR3 DNA: TGTGCCAGCAGCGCATTCGGGACAGGGGGCGGGGACATTCAGTACTTC. This encodes CASSAFGTGGGDIQYF.

The rearrangement joins TRBV5-1 to TRBJ2-5; D may be TRBD1 (5 bases). CDR1 and CDR2 (germline): SGHRS, YFSETQ. The length of the CDR3 is 13 residues. Trimming left V 4 bases short and J 6 bases short, with 13 bases between. DNA for the CDR3: TGCGCCAGCAGCGAATCCAGGGTGCAGACCCAGTACTTC. Its protein is CASSESRVQTQYF.

This clonotype was picked up a small number of times. CDR3 sequence: CASSQETDAAYEQYF. CDR3 bases: TGCGCCAGCAGCCAAGAAACGGACGCTGCCTACGAGCAGTACTTC. The V gene is TRBV4-3, the J gene TRBJ2-7; unclear D gene. The CDR3 is 15 residues long. Per the germline V gene, CDR1 is LGHNA and CDR2 is YSLEER. Trimming removed 0 bases from V and 2 bases from J, with 11 bases in between.

The chain employs TRBV3-1 and TRBJ2-1, with a possible D match to TRBD2 (6 bases). V was trimmed by 0 bases and J by 13 bases, leaving 16 bases between them. This CDR3 is built from 14 residues. Germline CDR1 LGHDT, CDR2 YNNKEL (reference sequence). CDR3 coding DNA: TGTGCCAGCAGCCAAGAGGAGGGTTCGGGGAAACAGTTCTTC. This codes for CASSQEEGSGKQFF.

This clonotype came up a few times. The J gene is TRBJ2-1, the V gene TRBV2; D is possibly TRBD1 (6 bases). This CDR3 comprises 13 residues. Trimming stripped 1 base from V and 6 bases from J, with 7 bases between. Germline V gene sequence: CDR1 SNHLY, CDR2 FYNNEI. This CDR3 is CASSEGGPNEQFF. Written as DNA, the CDR3 is TGTGCCAGCAGTGAAGGGGGGCCCAATGAGCAGTTCTTC. Drawing the rest from reference TRBV2 and TRBJ2-1, the complete variable domain is EPEVTQTPSHQVTQMGQEVILRCVPISNHLYFYWYRQILGQKVEFLVSFYNNEISEKSEIFDDQFSVERPDGSNFTLKIRSTKLEDSAMYFCASSEGGPNEQFFGPGTRLTVL.